The clone carrying this T cell receptor beta chain was counted a single time. Its specificity is not known. The source of the sample is a study of cytomegalovirus exposure and HLA in healthy donors. PCR amplification relied on 60 Vbeta primers (plus 13 Jbeta primers). The method was immunoSEQ multiplex PCR; TCRdb's version includes in-frame clones alone and lacks a portion of them. The data hold some 190,000 clones, with about four fifths observed a single time. This CDR3 region has 17 residues. Per the germline V gene, CDR1 is LNHDA and CDR2 is SQIVND (reference sequence). The J segment lost 0 bases and the V segment lost 0 bases, leaving 6 bases of the junction unmatched. General study results and limits: It was likely that a cluster of highly shared sequence variants was a sequencing artifact.

The chain links TRBV19 to TRBJ2-7; 9 bases match TRBD1. The sequencing sample was made of PBMCs. This TCR was recovered from a man in his forties or fifties in good health and CMV-seronegative. CDR3 coding DNA: TGTGCCAGTAGTATAGATTCCGGGACAGGGAACTCCTACGAGCAGTACTTC. Residues: CASSIDSGTGNSYEQYF.